These 26 T cell receptor beta chains came from one sample sequenced in a study of blood T cell repertoires in COVID-19. Produced via immunoSEQ multiplex PCR; TCRdb's table is partial and in-frame only. The sample yields around 260,000 clones, more than 85% seen once. The material sequenced was peripheral blood. Receptors were obtained from a man aged 18 to 35 with active or convalescent COVID-19.

This clone was seen a single time. This rearrangement joins TRBV11-1 to TRBJ2-5; TRBD1 aligns across 7 bases. This CDR3 spans 15 amino acids. The germline V gene encodes CDR1 SGHAT and CDR2 FQDESV (reference sequence). With V trimmed by 3 bases and J by 1 base, 5 bases remained unmatched. This chain's CDR3 is CASSFRQGPQETQYF. CDR3 DNA: TGTGCCAGCAGCTTCAGACAGGGACCCCAAGAGACCCAGTACTTC. Looking up the rest from reference TRBV11-1 and TRBJ2-5 gives the full variable domain: EAEVAQSPRYKITEKSQAVAFWCDPISGHATLYWYRQILGQGPELLVQFQDESVVDDSQLPKDRFSAERLKGVDSTLKIQPAELGDSAMYLCASSFRQGPQETQYFGPGTRLLVL.

The chain couples TRBV2 to TRBJ1-2, with a weak D call TRBD1 (5 bases). The CDR3 is made up of 13 amino acids. The germline CDR1 and CDR2 sequences are SNHLY and FYNNEI. The ends were cut back, 7 bases at V and 2 bases at J, with 11 bases in the middle. The CDR3 DNA is TGTGCCAGCAAGACAGCGAAAAACTATGGCTACACCTTC. Translation gives CASKTAKNYGYTF.

This chain connects TRBV6-6 to TRBJ1-6, with 9 bases that match TRBD1. V shed 6 bases and J 10 bases; nucleotides not matched to a gene: 10. Germline V gene lookup returns CDR1 MNHNY and CDR2 SVGAGI (reference sequence). The CDR3 consists of 15 residues. The CDR3 coding sequence is TGTGCCAGCAGCAAACAGGGGGCAATGGACTCACCCCTCCACTTT. Translation: CASSKQGAMDSPLHF.

The genes are TRBV6-6 and TRBJ1-5; D remains ambiguous. This CDR3 comprises 15 residues. The germline V gene has CDR1 MNHNY and CDR2 SVGAGI (reference sequence). The V end was cut by 0 bases, the J end by 3 bases, with 9 bases between. CDR3 nucleotide sequence: TGTGCCAGCAGTTACTCGGTTCGGTTCAATCAGCCCCAGCATTTT. The encoded protein is CASSYSVRFNQPQHF.

This clone was counted between two and nine times. The chain joins TRBV7-9 to TRBJ2-7; 9 bases line up with TRBD2. Per germline, CDR1 SEHNR and CDR2 FQNEAQ (reference sequence). The ends lost 1 base at V and 3 bases at J; junction bases unmatched: 7. CDR3 length: 16 residues. The CDR3 loop is CASSLVGGRARYEQYF. The CDR3 DNA reads TGTGCCAGCAGCTTAGTCGGCGGGAGGGCCCGCTACGAGCAGTACTTC.

This clone was found a few times. V gene TRBV5-1 combines with J gene TRBJ2-7, with D perhaps TRBD2 (5 bases). Trimming stripped 6 bases from V and 5 bases from J, with 9 bases between. Germline V gene data show CDR1 as SGHRS and CDR2 as YFSETQ. The CDR3 is 11 amino acids. The CDR3 protein is CASTWENEQYF. For the CDR3, the DNA is TGCGCCAGCACTTGGGAGAACGAGCAGTACTTC.

The chain has TRBV4-1 and TRBJ2-7, with a weak D call TRBD1 (6 bases). Germline CDR1 is MGHRA and CDR2 is YSYEKL. Trimming pared 1 base from V and 2 bases from J, leaving 12 bases between. This CDR3 region has 15 residues. The CDR3 loop reads CASSQVGAGAYEQYF. The DNA of the CDR3 is TGCGCCAGCAGCCAAGTTGGGGCAGGGGCCTACGAGCAGTACTTC.

In its sample, this clone was seen a few times. The gene calls are TRBV5-1 and TRBJ2-5, with D possibly TRBD1 on 5 matching bases. CDR1 SGHRS and CDR2 YFSETQ come from the germline V gene. The germline V and J ends were trimmed by 5 bases and 4 bases, with 18 bases remaining between them. This CDR3 comprises 15 residues. In DNA form, the CDR3 reads TGCGCCAGCAGTACTACGAGGACATTACTAGAGACCCAGTACTTC. Translation gives CASSTTRTLLETQYF.

This chain links TRBV12-3 or TRBV12-4 with TRBJ2-2, with D perhaps TRBD1 (5 bases). Between the trimmed V and J ends, which lost 6 bases and 5 bases, there was a span of 10 bases. The CDR3 has 13 amino acids. The CDR3 nucleotides are TGTGCCAGCAGCCATCAGGGTACCGGGGAGCTGTTTTTT. Amino acids: CASSHQGTGELFF.

The J gene is TRBJ1-2, the V gene TRBV19; D uncertain. There are 14 residues in the CDR3. The germline CDR1 and CDR2 sequences are LNHDA and SQIVND (reference sequence). V lost 9 bases, J lost 2 bases, and 16 bases lay in between. The CDR3 reads CASRGSKRNYGYTF. CDR3 in DNA: TGTGCCAGCAGAGGGAGTAAGAGGAACTATGGCTACACCTTC.

This clone was recorded a few times. The V call is TRBV18, the J call TRBJ2-2, with unresolved D. This CDR3 comprises 14 residues. V was cut by 3 bases and J by 1 base, with 6 bases left in between. Germline loops: CDR1 KGHSH, CDR2 LQKENI. CDR3 coding DNA: TGTGCCAGCTCACCGGTCGGGAACACCGGGGAGCTGTTTTTT. Translation gives CASSPVGNTGELFF. Combining the CDR3 with reference TRBV18 and TRBJ2-2 gives the whole variable domain NAGVMQNPRHLVRRRGQEARLRCSPMKGHSHVYWYRQLPEEGLKFMVYLQKENIIDESGMPKERFSAEFPKEGPSILRIQQVVRGDSAAYFCASSPVGNTGELFFGEGSRLTVL.

This rearrangement joins TRBV2 to TRBJ1-4; 9 bases align to TRBD1. The length of the CDR3 is 13 residues. V lost 8 bases and J lost 6; bases outside the gene matches: 4. From germline, CDR1 is SNHLY and CDR2 FYNNEI. The CDR3 nucleotides are TGTGCCAGCTTACGGGACAGGGATGAAAAACTGTTTTTT. Its protein product is CASLRDRDEKLFF.

This clone has a single count. This rearrangement joins TRBV6-6 to TRBJ2-2, with 7 bases that match TRBD1. With V trimmed by 6 bases and J by 0 bases, 10 bases remained unmatched. The CDR3 is 17 residues long. Per germline, CDR1 MNHNY and CDR2 SVGAGI (reference sequence). CDR3 bases: TGTGCCAGCAGCCGAAAGACAGGGAACGCGAACACCGGGGAGCTGTTTTTT. Its protein is CASSRKTGNANTGELFF.

V is TRBV6-5 and J is TRBJ2-3, with D perhaps matching TRBD1 (5 bases). The germline CDR1 and CDR2 sequences are MNHEY and SVGAGI. The CDR3 is 13 residues long. Trimming removed 3 bases from V and 6 bases from J, with 10 bases in between. CDR3 loop: CASSYPRADTQYF. CDR3 DNA: TGTGCCAGCAGTTATCCCAGGGCGGATACGCAGTATTTT.

This sequence joins TRBV12-3 or TRBV12-4 and TRBJ1-1; D unresolved. CDR3 size: 12 residues. Trimming took 2 bases from V and 7 from J, leaving 8 bases between them. This CDR3 reads CASSLTGGEAFF. Here the CDR3 DNA reads TGTGCCAGCAGTTTAACCGGAGGTGAAGCTTTCTTT.

In its sample, this clone was seen a few times. V gene TRBV6-5 combines with J gene TRBJ1-1; D perhaps matches TRBD1 (5 bases). The CDR3 totals 16 residues. Germline CDR1 is MNHEY and CDR2 is SVGAGI. Trimming pared 2 bases from V and 4 bases from J, leaving 17 bases between. CDR3 coding DNA: TGTGCCAGCAGTTACGCCGGGGTCGGGGGGGTCACTGAAGCTTTCTTT. The encoded protein is CASSYAGVGGVTEAFF.

V gene TRBV6-2 or TRBV6-3 combines with J gene TRBJ2-5, with D unclear. The CDR3 totals 14 residues. V lost 5 bases to trimming and J lost 2 bases, with 12 bases between them. The germline V gene has CDR1 MNHEY and CDR2 SVGEGT. In DNA form, the CDR3 reads TGTGCCAGCAGTCCGTCCGACGGGCAAGAGACCCAGTACTTC. It codes for CASSPSDGQETQYF.

CDR3 protein: CASRPSSRSYTGELFF. The CDR3 region has the DNA TGTGCCAGCAGGCCGTCGTCGCGGTCCTACACCGGGGAGCTGTTTTTT. The V call is TRBV6-6, the J call TRBJ2-2; D unclear. CDR3 length equals 16 residues. Germline V gene lookup returns CDR1 MNHNY and CDR2 SVGAGI (reference sequence). V was clipped by 6 bases and J by 3 bases, with 17 bases between them.

In nucleotides, the CDR3 is TGTGCCTGGAGTGAGGGACTAACCCTCGGTGAGCAGTTCTTC. Its translation: CAWSEGLTLGEQFF. The gene calls are TRBV30 and TRBJ2-1; 7 nucleotides agree with TRBD2. The CDR3 has 14 residues. Trimming removed 1 base from V and 9 bases from J; junction bases left unmatched: 9. Germline V lookup: CDR1 GTSNPN, CDR2 SVGIG (reference sequence).

The chain couples TRBV7-2 to TRBJ2-7; TRBD2 aligns across 9 bases. There are 16 residues in the CDR3. The V and J ends lost 2 bases and 3 bases, in that order; junction bases with no gene match: 8. Germline-derived CDR1 and CDR2 are SGHTA and FQGNSA. In DNA, the CDR3 is TGTGCCAGCAGCTTAATAGCTAGCGGGATATTCTACGAGCAGTACTTC. It encodes CASSLIASGIFYEQYF.

V usage is TRBV2 and J usage is TRBJ1-4; 10 nucleotides match TRBD1. Germline V gives CDR1 SNHLY, CDR2 FYNNEI. The V and J ends lost 6 bases and 0 bases, in that order; junction bases with no gene match: 4. This CDR3 spans 16 amino acids. CDR3 in amino acids: CASRRDRGPTNEKLFF. CDR3 DNA: TGTGCCAGCAGGCGGGACAGGGGCCCAACTAATGAAAAACTGTTTTTT. The full variable domain, in which reference TRBV2 and TRBJ1-4 provide the parts outside the CDR3, is EPEVTQTPSHQVTQMGQEVILRCVPISNHLYFYWYRQILGQKVEFLVSFYNNEISEKSEIFDDQFSVERPDGSNFTLKIRSTKLEDSAMYFCASRRDRGPTNEKLFFGSGTQLSVL.

V and J are TRBV4-2 and TRBJ2-1; 7 nucleotides line up with TRBD2. The CDR3 length is 14 residues. Germline V gene lookup returns CDR1 LGHNA and CDR2 YNFKEQ. Trimming at V came to 8 bases and at J to 9 bases, leaving 13 bases not matched to a gene. CDR3 sequence (DNA): TGTGCCAGCCGGGGGGAGGGCCTGTACGGTGAGCAGTTCTTC. This codes for CASRGEGLYGEQFF.

The V call is TRBV7-2, the J call TRBJ2-7, with D maybe TRBD1 (6 bases). Germline CDR1 SGHTA, CDR2 FQGNSA. The ends were cut back, 1 base at V and 3 bases at J, with 7 bases in the middle. This CDR3 region has 13 residues. The CDR3, as DNA: TGTGCCAGCAGCTTAGAGACAGGCTACGAGCAGTACTTC. Translation gives CASSLETGYEQYF.

The table lists this clone with a few counts. This rearrangement joins TRBV10-1 to TRBJ2-1, with 9 bases aligning to TRBD2. V shed 3 bases and J 5 bases; nucleotides not matched to a gene: 5. Per the germline V gene, CDR1 is WNHNN and CDR2 is SYGVQD (reference sequence). The CDR3 is made up of 15 amino acids. The CDR3 sequence: CASSDFSGGNNEQFF. For the CDR3, the DNA is TGCGCCAGCAGTGATTTTAGCGGGGGTAACAATGAGCAGTTCTTC.

V usage is TRBV3-1 (or the pseudogene TRBV3-2) and J usage is TRBJ2-5; D is undetermined. Per the germline V gene, CDR1 is LGHDT and CDR2 is YNNKEL (reference sequence). This CDR3 region has 15 residues. Trimming stripped 0 bases from V and 0 bases from J, with 8 bases between. CDR3 region: CASSQDTRYQETQYF. For the CDR3, the DNA is TGTGCCAGCAGCCAAGATACCCGGTACCAAGAGACCCAGTACTTC.

As DNA, the CDR3 is TGTGCCAGCAGTGGGACAGGGGATAATCAGCCCCAGCATTTT. Protein sequence: CASSGTGDNQPQHF. This rearrangement joins TRBV28 to TRBJ1-5; TRBD1 matches 10 bases. V dropped 5 bases and J dropped 4; count of bases not matched to a gene: 2. The CDR3 runs to 14 residues. Germline V gene lookup returns CDR1 MDHEN and CDR2 SYDVKM. Based on the CDR3 plus reference TRBV28 and TRBJ1-5, the full variable domain is DVKVTQSSRYLVKRTGEKVFLECVQDMDHENMFWYRQDPGLGLRLIYFSYDVKMKEKGDIPEGYSVSREKKERFSLILESASTNQTSMYLCASSGTGDNQPQHFGDGTRLSIL.